The 2 T cell receptor beta chains listed next were all sequenced from one sample in a study of naive and memory T cell subsets. An equimolar mix of two oligonucleotides served as the beta constant-region primer for TRBC1 and TRBC2. A single record per CDR3 protein comes from TCRdb applying MiXCR to the UMI-ligation and nested PCR reads. Among around 160,000 distinct CDR3 sequences listed, over 15% were seen once. The sequenced sample consisted of naive CD4+ T cells from blood. Receptors originate from a human donor in good health.

This clonotype was seen a few times. In DNA form, the CDR3 reads TGTGCCAGCAGTCCCAGGGCGAACGAGCAGTACTTC. As protein: CASSPRANEQYF. The chain carries TRBV12-3 or TRBV12-4 and TRBJ2-7; D perhaps matches TRBD1 (5 bases). V was pared by 5 bases and J by 5 bases, with 10 bases between. The CDR3 length is 12 residues.

This chain links TRBV5-1 with TRBJ2-3; TRBD2 matches 9 bases. Trimming at V came to 6 bases and at J to 4 bases, leaving 3 bases not matched to a gene. This CDR3 has 13 residues. Germline V lookup: CDR1 SGHRS, CDR2 YFSETQ. The CDR3 DNA follows: TGCGCCAGCATGCGGGAGGGCCCAGATACGCAGTATTTT. This gives the protein CASMREGPDTQYF.